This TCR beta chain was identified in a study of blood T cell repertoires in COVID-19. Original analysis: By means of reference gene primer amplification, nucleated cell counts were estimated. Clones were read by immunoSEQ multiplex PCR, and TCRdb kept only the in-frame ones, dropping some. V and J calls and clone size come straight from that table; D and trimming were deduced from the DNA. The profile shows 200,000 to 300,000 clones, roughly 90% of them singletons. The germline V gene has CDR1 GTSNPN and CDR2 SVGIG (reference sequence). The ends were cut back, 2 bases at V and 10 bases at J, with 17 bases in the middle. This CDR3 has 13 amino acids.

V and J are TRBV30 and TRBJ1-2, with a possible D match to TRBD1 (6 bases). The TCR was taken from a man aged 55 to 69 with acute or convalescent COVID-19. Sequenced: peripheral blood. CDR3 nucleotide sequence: TGTGCCTGGAGTCTAGTACGTGGGGGCCACTACACCTTC. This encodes CAWSLVRGGHYTF.